A selection of T cell receptor beta chains follows, all from one sample in a study of CD8+ T cells in alopecia areata. Some clones are missing from TCRdb's copy, which holds only in-frame ones; the method was immunoSEQ multiplex PCR. This table has around 190,000 clones, 56% appearing once. What was sequenced was CD8+ T cells sorted from blood. The receptor source for this set is a human donor in good health. Both conserved end residues are part of each CDR3. A D gene is named only where the DNA matches it firmly. The size entry is marked missing in some rows and otherwise reads once, few, many or a size class.

-	TRBJ1-2	TRBV29-1	TRBD1	TGCAGCGGTGGACAGGGTCGTGATGGCTACACCTTC	CSGGQGRDGYTF
few	TRBJ2-7	TRBV14	-	TGTGCCAGCAGCCAATCTTCCCCGTACGAGCAGTACTTC	CASSQSSPYEQYF
-	TRBJ1-2	TRBV5-1	TRBD1	TGCGCCAGCAGCGGGACAGATCTTTATGGCTACACCTTC	CASSGTDLYGYTF
-	TRBJ1-5	TRBV6-6	-	TGTGCCAGCAGTTACGTCCAGAGTAATCAGCCCCAGCATTTT	CASSYVQSNQPQHF
-	TRBJ1-1	TRBV5-1	TRBD1	TGCGCCAGCAGCGACGGGACAGCGATGAACACTGAAGCTTTCTTT	CASSDGTAMNTEAFF
-	TRBJ2-7	TRBV30	-	TGTGCCTGGAGACGGGGAGAATCTTACGAGCAGTACTTC	CAWRRGESYEQYF
few	TRBJ1-1	TRBV12-5	-	TGTGCTAGTGGTCTAGGGGACACTGAAGCTTTCTTT	CASGLGDTEAFF
few	TRBJ1-1	TRBV20-1	-	TGCAGTGCTAGTTTGAACACTGAAGCTTTCTTT	CSASLNTEAFF
few	TRBJ2-7	TRBV7-9	-	TGTGCCAGCAGCCACCTCAGTTCGGGGGATACCTACGAGCAGTACTTC	CASSHLSSGDTYEQYF
few	TRBJ2-5	TRBV5-1	TRBD1	TGCGCCAGCAGCCAGGGGGCTGGCCAAGAGACCCAGTACTTC	CASSQGAGQETQYF
few	TRBJ2-7	TRBV7-7	TRBD1	TGTGCCAGCAGTCCCTCCCGGGACAGGGGAACCTACGAGCAGTACTTC	CASSPSRDRGTYEQYF
-	TRBJ2-6	TRBV11-2	-	TGTGCCAGTCCATTAAGGGTATCTGGGGCCAACGTCCTGACTTTC	CASPLRVSGANVLTF
-	TRBJ2-3	TRBV15	-	TGTGCCACCAGCAGTTCCTCAGATACGCAGTATTTT	CATSSSSDTQYF
-	TRBJ1-1	TRBV5-1	-	TGCGCCAGCAGCTTGGTTTTGAACACTGAAGCTTTCTTT	CASSLVLNTEAFF
-	TRBJ1-1	TRBV5-1	-	TGCGCCAGCGGCCTCGGGTGGAGGGGCTCGGTCACTGAAGCTTTCTTT	CASGLGWRGSVTEAFF
-	TRBJ1-5	TRBV4-1	-	TGCGCCAGCAGCCAAGAGGGTGGGCGCAATCAGCCCCAGCATTTT	CASSQEGGRNQPQHF
once	TRBJ2-7	TRBV5-6	-	TGTGCCAGCAGCTTGGGGGCGTCCCCAGAGCAGTACTTC	CASSLGASPEQYF
few	TRBJ1-1	TRBV10-3	-	TGTGCCATCAGCACAGCGCCAATGAACACTGAAGCTTTCTTT	CAISTAPMNTEAFF
-	TRBJ1-1	TRBV29-1	TRBD1	TGCAGCGTCCTAATGGCCGGGACAGGGACTGAAGCTTTCTTT	CSVLMAGTGTEAFF
-	TRBJ1-1	TRBV7-9	-	TGTGCCAGCAGCTTACGGGAAATCCCGATTGAAGCTTTCTTT	CASSLREIPIEAFF
few	TRBJ1-5	TRBV28	-	TGTGCCAGCGTAGATAGCAATCAGCCCCAGCATTTT	CASVDSNQPQHF
once	TRBJ2-5	TRBV4-1	TRBD2	TGCGCCAGCAGCCAAGAAGGCGTGGGTAGCGGGGGAGAGACCCAGTACTTC	CASSQEGVGSGGETQYF
-	TRBJ1-5	TRBV7-9	TRBD1	TGTGCCAGCAGCTTAGGGACAGGGGGGAATCAGCCCCAGCATTTT	CASSLGTGGNQPQHF
-	TRBJ1-1	TRBV11-2	TRBD1	TGTGCCAGCATGGAGACAGGGGGCACTGAAGCTTTCTTT	CASMETGGTEAFF
-	TRBJ2-2	TRBV6-5	-	TGTGCCAGCGAGGAGGGCACCGGGGAGCTGTTTTTT	CASEEGTGELFF
few	TRBJ2-7	TRBV23-1	-	TGCGCCAGCAGACCCAGCGAAGAGCAGTACTTC	CASRPSEEQYF
few	TRBJ2-3	TRBV29-1	-	TGCAGCGTTGAAGATCGGCAAGGTACGCAGTATTTT	CSVEDRQGTQYF
few	TRBJ2-1	TRBV4-1	TRBD1	TGCGCCAGCAGCCATTCGGACAGGGGGGACCGGGAGCAGTTCTTC	CASSHSDRGDREQFF